Following are 27 T cell receptor beta chains from one sample sequenced in a study of T cells in localized non-small cell lung cancer. TCRdb's table, derived via immunoSEQ multiplex PCR, lists solely in-frame clones and lacks some. Seen here are approximately 20,000 clones, approximately 83% observed once, and the top ten hold roughly 4.9%. This specimen was peripheral blood, taken before any cancer treatment. The receptors derive from a man between 40 and 70 years old with stage I lung adenocarcinoma.

The table lists this clone with a few counts. V is TRBV6-5 and J is TRBJ1-2; D not certain. The germline V and J ends were trimmed by 0 bases and 0 bases, with 11 bases remaining between them. Germline values: CDR1 MNHEY, CDR2 SVGAGI. CDR3 size: 16 residues. The CDR3 loop is CASSYSLLGSNYGYTF. CDR3 in DNA: TGTGCCAGCAGTTACTCGTTGCTGGGCTCTAACTATGGCTACACCTTC.

This clone has only one observation. The rearrangement joins TRBV4-1 to TRBJ2-3, with 10 bases that match TRBD2. J lost 2 bases, V lost 4 bases, and 3 bases had no gene match. Germline V gives CDR1 MGHRA, CDR2 YSYEKL. The CDR3 contains 15 residues. CDR3: CASSRTSGYTDTQYF. The CDR3 DNA follows: TGCGCCAGCAGCCGGACTAGCGGATACACAGATACGCAGTATTTT.

The V call is TRBV7-2, the J call TRBJ2-5, with TRBD2 as a possible D gene (7 bases). V was pared by 1 base and J by 3 bases, with 15 bases between. Germline CDR1 is SGHTA and CDR2 is FQGNSA. The CDR3 totals 16 residues. Here the CDR3 reads CASSLERKGGKETQYF. The CDR3 DNA sequence: TGTGCCAGCAGCTTAGAGAGGAAGGGGGGGAAAGAGACCCAGTACTTC.

The chain has TRBV18 and TRBJ2-2; possibly TRBD1 for D (7 bases). The CDR3 runs 14 residues. Germline lookup yields CDR1 KGHSH and CDR2 LQKENI. The germline V and J ends were trimmed by 3 bases and 5 bases, with 10 bases remaining between them. The CDR3, as DNA: TGTGCCAGCTCACCGCAGGGGGGAACCGGGGAGCTGTTTTTT. As protein: CASSPQGGTGELFF.

This clone is termed medium-sized. The chain is built from TRBV7-2 and TRBJ1-2, with 7 bases aligning to TRBD1. Germline assignment: CDR1 SGHTA and CDR2 FQGNSA. The length of the CDR3 is 15 residues. Trimming took 1 base from V and 8 from J; bases not matched to a gene: 10. The CDR3 sequence: CASSLVAGQAGGYTF. Written as DNA, the CDR3 is TGTGCCAGCAGCTTAGTTGCAGGACAGGCTGGAGGCTACACCTTC.

This sequence joins TRBV10-3 and TRBJ2-3; tentatively, D is TRBD1 (6 bases). The CDR3 contains 16 residues. The germline V gene has CDR1 ENHRY and CDR2 SYGVKD. The V end lost 3 bases, the J end lost 1 base, and 14 bases lay between the germline ends. The CDR3 DNA reads as TGTGCCATCAGTGATCTGGGGGCGGTGGGCACAGATACGCAGTATTTT. Translation: CAISDLGAVGTDTQYF.

The CDR3 DNA is TGCAGCGTTTCAGGTGGATCAAGCGGGAGCACAGATACGCAGTATTTT. Translated: CSVSGGSSGSTDTQYF. The J gene is TRBJ2-3, the V gene TRBV29-1, with a possible D match to TRBD2 (6 bases). Deletions cut 5 bases from V and 0 bases from J, with 18 bases between. The V gene's germline CDR1 is SQVTM and CDR2 ANQGSEA. The CDR3 consists of 16 residues.

The chain employs TRBV19 and TRBJ2-6; no reliable D call. Between the trimmed V and J ends, which lost 6 bases and 0 bases, there was a span of 15 bases. The CDR3 sequence is 17 residues long. Germline V lookup: CDR1 LNHDA, CDR2 SQIVND (reference sequence). CDR3 residues: CASRVTKSLSGANVLTF. CDR3 bases: TGTGCCAGTAGGGTCACTAAGTCCCTCTCTGGGGCCAACGTCCTGACTTTC.

The chain links TRBV28 to TRBJ2-2; D not resolved. CDR1 is MDHEN and CDR2 is SYDVKM in the germline V gene. V lost 2 bases, J lost 7 bases, and 5 bases lay in between. This CDR3 spans 12 amino acids. CDR3 coding DNA: TGTGCCAGCAGTTTAACGGGCGGGGAGCTGTTTTTT. The encoded protein is CASSLTGGELFF.

This chain joins TRBV6-5 and TRBJ1-5; no clear D. CDR1 is MNHEY, CDR2 SVGAGI, per germline. The CDR3 length is 12 residues. The V and J ends lost 0 bases and 9 bases respectively, with 6 bases between them. CDR3: CASSYSWGPQHF. The CDR3 DNA sequence: TGTGCCAGCAGTTACTCGTGGGGGCCCCAGCATTTT.

The rearrangement uses TRBV27 and TRBJ2-1; D is unclear. Trimming cost V 3 bases and J 0 bases, with 9 bases left between them. CDR3 length equals 15 residues. Germline V gene sequence: CDR1 MNHEY, CDR2 SMNVEV (reference sequence). The CDR3 sequence is CASSFLDLSYNEQFF. CDR3 DNA sequence: TGTGCCAGCAGTTTTCTAGATCTCTCCTACAATGAGCAGTTCTTC.

The chain carries TRBV28 and TRBJ2-7; 7 positions match TRBD1. Trimming cost V 3 bases and J 9 bases; bases outside gene matches: 5. Looked up from germline, CDR1 is MDHEN and CDR2 is SYDVKM. This CDR3 has 12 amino acids. The CDR3 region is CASSLTGLGQYF. The CDR3 bases are TGTGCCAGCAGTTTGACAGGGTTGGGGCAGTACTTC.

The V gene is TRBV27, the J gene TRBJ1-2; the D is unclear. Trimming removed 3 bases from V and 2 bases from J, with 10 bases in between. The germline CDR1 and CDR2 sequences are MNHEY and SMNVEV (reference sequence). The CDR3 extends over 14 amino acids. The DNA of the CDR3 is TGTGCCAGCAGTTTGCGGGGTTCCAACTATGGCTACACCTTC. Translated: CASSLRGSNYGYTF.

V is TRBV10-3 and J is TRBJ1-5; TRBD1 might be the D (5 bases). Germline CDR1 and CDR2: ENHRY and SYGVKD. Trimming took 6 bases from V and 3 from J, leaving 18 bases between them. There are 16 residues in the CDR3. The CDR3 bases are TGTGCCATCAGGGACCCGGACGGGGGAGACAATCAGCCCCAGCATTTT. Translation gives CAIRDPDGGDNQPQHF.

The rearrangement uses TRBV18 and TRBJ2-3; TRBD1 is a possible D gene (6 bases). V dropped 11 bases and J dropped 2 bases, with 17 bases sitting between them. Germline V gene data show CDR1 as KGHSH and CDR2 as LQKENI. The CDR3 spans 14 residues. CDR3 region: CASARSGDTDTQYF. The DNA for the CDR3 is TGTGCCTCAGCCCGTTCAGGGGACACAGATACGCAGTATTTT.

This clone was recorded a few times. V usage is TRBV5-4 and J usage is TRBJ2-3, with TRBD2 matching 13 bases. The V and J ends lost 3 bases and 6 bases, in that order; junction bases with no gene match: 4. Germline V CDR1 and CDR2: SGHNT, YYREEE (reference sequence). The CDR3 totals 15 residues. The CDR3 region has the DNA TGTGCCAGCAGCTGGACTAGCGGGGGTGAGGATACGCAGTATTTT. Translated: CASSWTSGGEDTQYF. Supplemented by reference TRBV5-4 and TRBJ2-3, the full variable domain reads ETGVTQSPTHLIKTRGQQVTLRCSSQSGHNTVSWYQQALGQGPQFIFQYYREEENGRGNFPPRFSGLQFPNYSSELNVNALELDDSALYLCASSWTSGGEDTQYFGPGTRLTVL.

The gene calls are TRBV7-1 and TRBJ1-5; 7 nucleotides match TRBD1. TRBV7-1 qualifies as an ORF whose function is uncertain. Losses at the gene ends were 4 bases for V and 3 bases for J; bases not matched to a gene: 3. There are 14 residues in the CDR3. The CDR3 loop is CASSYRGLNQPQHF. CDR3 DNA sequence: TGTGCCAGCAGCTACAGGGGCCTCAATCAGCCCCAGCATTTT.

V gene TRBV7-2 combines with J gene TRBJ1-1, with a possible D match to TRBD1 (6 bases). V gave up 4 bases and J gave up 3 bases, with 21 bases separating them. Germline lookup yields CDR1 SGHTA and CDR2 FQGNSA. The CDR3 sequence is 17 residues long. The CDR3 DNA is TGTGCCAGCAGCTCCTTCCCGGGGGCCCATCATGACACTGAAGCTTTCTTT. Translation gives CASSSFPGAHHDTEAFF. The whole variable domain, remainder taken from reference TRBV7-2 and TRBJ1-1, is GAGVSQSPSNKVTEKGKDVELRCDPISGHTALYWYRQSLGQGLEFLIYFQGNSAPDKSGLPSDRFSAERTGGSVSTLTIQRTQQEDSAVYLCASSSFPGAHHDTEAFFGQGTRLTVV.

The gene calls are TRBV27 and TRBJ2-7; a weak D match, TRBD1 (5 bases). Germline CDR1 and CDR2: MNHEY and SMNVEV (reference sequence). This CDR3 comprises 13 residues. V lost 4 bases and J 7 bases, leaving 14 bases between the germline ends. The CDR3 nucleotides read TGTGCCAGCAGTTACAGGAGCCTACGGGAGCAGTACTTC. Its translation is CASSYRSLREQYF.

J is TRBJ1-3 and V is TRBV11-2, with TRBD1 as a possible D gene (5 bases). The CDR3 sequence is 15 residues long. Per germline, CDR1 SGHAT and CDR2 FQNNGV. The V end lost 5 bases, the J end lost 6 bases, and 17 bases lay between the germline ends. The CDR3 sequence: CASSGGSRLQNTIYF. The DNA of the CDR3 is TGTGCCAGCAGCGGGGGGAGCAGGCTACAAAACACCATATATTTT.

The V call is TRBV19, the J call TRBJ2-2; D uncertain. Germline V CDR1 and CDR2: LNHDA, SQIVND (reference sequence). The CDR3 covers 16 residues. Trimming stripped 0 bases from V and 5 bases from J, with 13 bases between. The CDR3 protein is CASSIETLTPTGELFF. CDR3 sequence (DNA): TGTGCCAGTAGTATAGAGACGTTGACTCCGACCGGGGAGCTGTTTTTT.

This chain links TRBV5-1 with TRBJ2-1; 9 bases are a match to TRBD2. Germline V gene sequence: CDR1 SGHRS, CDR2 YFSETQ. The CDR3 runs 14 residues. The V segment lost 3 bases and the J segment 6 bases; nucleotides outside the gene matches: 4. The CDR3 region is CASSSGTSFNEQFF. Here the CDR3 DNA reads TGCGCCAGCAGCTCCGGGACTAGCTTCAATGAGCAGTTCTTC.

The V gene is TRBV2, the J gene TRBJ1-4; 7 nucleotides align to TRBD1. The CDR3 sequence is 15 residues long. Germline V gene lookup returns CDR1 SNHLY and CDR2 FYNNEI. Trimming at V came to 7 bases and at J to 0 bases, leaving 5 bases not matched to a gene. The CDR3 DNA sequence: TGTGCCAGCAAGGGCGGACAGGCAACTAATGAAAAACTGTTTTTT. This encodes CASKGGQATNEKLFF.

J is TRBJ1-1 and V is TRBV28; D unresolved. V dropped 7 bases and J dropped 3 bases, with 18 bases sitting between them. The CDR3 consists of 15 residues. Germline CDR1 is MDHEN and CDR2 is SYDVKM. In nucleotides, the CDR3 is TGTGCCAGCACCTTACCTCGGGAGAGGGACACTGAAGCTTTCTTT. This codes for CASTLPRERDTEAFF. Complete variable domain (other parts from reference TRBV28 and TRBJ1-1): DVKVTQSSRYLVKRTGEKVFLECVQDMDHENMFWYRQDPGLGLRLIYFSYDVKMKEKGDIPEGYSVSREKKERFSLILESASTNQTSMYLCASTLPRERDTEAFFGQGTRLTVV.

This sequence joins TRBV11-1 and TRBJ2-7; the D is unclear. Between the trimmed V and J ends, which lost 3 bases and 0 bases, there was a span of 6 bases. CDR3 length equals 13 residues. Per germline, CDR1 SGHAT and CDR2 FQDESV (reference sequence). The CDR3 bases are TGTGCCAGCAGCTTTGGTGGCTCCTACGAGCAGTACTTC. Translation: CASSFGGSYEQYF.

The chain joins TRBV11-3 to TRBJ2-1; 12 positions match TRBD2. The junction had 3 bases not matched to a gene; V was cut back by 3 bases and J by 9 bases. Germline lookup yields CDR1 SGHNT and CDR2 YENEEA. CDR3 length: 14 amino acids. Here the CDR3 DNA reads TGTGCCAGCAGCTTTGGACTAGCGGGAAGTGAGCAGTTCTTC. Translation gives CASSFGLAGSEQFF.

This chain uses TRBV6-5 with TRBJ1-2; weak D call: TRBD1 (6 bases). The germline V gene has CDR1 MNHEY and CDR2 SVGAGI. Trimming left V 6 bases short and J 12 bases short, with 17 bases between. The CDR3 is 12 amino acids. CDR3 amino acids: CASRTGTQVDTF. CDR3 DNA sequence: TGTGCCAGCAGGACCGGGACACAGGTGGACACCTTC.